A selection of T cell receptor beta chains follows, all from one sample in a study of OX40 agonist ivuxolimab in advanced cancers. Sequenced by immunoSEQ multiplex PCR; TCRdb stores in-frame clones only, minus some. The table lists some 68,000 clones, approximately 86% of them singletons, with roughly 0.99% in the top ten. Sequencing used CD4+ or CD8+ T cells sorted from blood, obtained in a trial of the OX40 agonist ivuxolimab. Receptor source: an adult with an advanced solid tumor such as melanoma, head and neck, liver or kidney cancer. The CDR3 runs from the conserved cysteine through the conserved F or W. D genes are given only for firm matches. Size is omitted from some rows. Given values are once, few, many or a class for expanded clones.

CDR3 DNA: TGTGCCAGTAGTATCAGGGGCGACACTGAAGCTTTCTTT; CDR3 protein: CASSIRGDTEAFF; D gene: .; J gene: TRBJ1-1; clone size: .; V gene: TRBV19
CDR3 DNA: TGCGCCAGCAGCCAGGATACCGGGACTCCCAGGGCAGATACGCAGTATTTT; CDR3 protein: CASSQDTGTPRADTQYF; D gene: .; J gene: TRBJ2-3; clone size: .; V gene: TRBV4-3
CDR3 DNA: TGTGCCAGCAGGTCGCGCACCGGGACAGGGATAACAGATACGCAGTATTTT; CDR3 protein: CASRSRTGTGITDTQYF; D gene: TRBD1; J gene: TRBJ2-3; clone size: .; V gene: TRBV5-6
CDR3 DNA: TGTGCCAGCGAATCCGAGGGGGCGGGAGTTCGGGAGACCCAGTACTTC; CDR3 protein: CASESEGAGVRETQYF; D gene: .; J gene: TRBJ2-5; clone size: .; V gene: TRBV28
CDR3 DNA: TGTGCCATCGGTGAGACTAGCGGAAACAATGAGCAGTTCTTC; CDR3 protein: CAIGETSGNNEQFF; D gene: TRBD2; J gene: TRBJ2-1; clone size: .; V gene: TRBV10-3
CDR3 DNA: TGTGCCAGCAGCTTGGGCAGCGCAGCTAACTATGGCTACACCTTC; CDR3 protein: CASSLGSAANYGYTF; D gene: .; J gene: TRBJ1-2; clone size: .; V gene: TRBV5-4
CDR3 DNA: TGTGCCAGCAGCGAACGTACAGGGGCGAACACCGGGGAGCTGTTTTTT; CDR3 protein: CASSERTGANTGELFF; D gene: TRBD1; J gene: TRBJ2-2; clone size: .; V gene: TRBV11-2
CDR3 DNA: TGTGCCAGCAGCTTCGGACAGGCGCGCTCCTACAATGAGCAGTTCTTC; CDR3 protein: CASSFGQARSYNEQFF; D gene: TRBD1; J gene: TRBJ2-1; clone size: .; V gene: TRBV7-2
CDR3 DNA: TGTGCCAGCAGTTATGACAGTAACTATGGCTACACCTTC; CDR3 protein: CASSYDSNYGYTF; D gene: .; J gene: TRBJ1-2; clone size: .; V gene: TRBV6-6
CDR3 DNA: TGTGCCAGCAGCGTAGGGCGGAATCAGCCCCAGCATTTT; CDR3 protein: CASSVGRNQPQHF; D gene: .; J gene: TRBJ1-5; clone size: .; V gene: TRBV9
CDR3 DNA: TGTGCCAGCAGCTTGAATCAGGGTTATACCGGGGAGCTGTTTTTT; CDR3 protein: CASSLNQGYTGELFF; D gene: .; J gene: TRBJ2-2; clone size: .; V gene: TRBV5-4
CDR3 DNA: TGTGCCAGTAGTATAGACCCCGCGGTAAGCAATCAGCCCCAGCATTTT; CDR3 protein: CASSIDPAVSNQPQHF; D gene: .; J gene: TRBJ1-5; clone size: .; V gene: TRBV19
CDR3 DNA: TGTGCCAGCTCACCATCAGGGGGAATCAATCAGCCCCAGCATTTT; CDR3 protein: CASSPSGGINQPQHF; D gene: TRBD1; J gene: TRBJ1-5; clone size: .; V gene: TRBV18
CDR3 DNA: TGTGCCAGCAGCTTAATCCGGACCGGGGCCAACGTCCTGACTTTC; CDR3 protein: CASSLIRTGANVLTF; D gene: .; J gene: TRBJ2-6; clone size: .; V gene: TRBV7-9
CDR3 DNA: TGCAGCGTTGTGGGCAGGGGGCCCGAGCAGTACTTC; CDR3 protein: CSVVGRGPEQYF; D gene: TRBD1; J gene: TRBJ2-7; clone size: .; V gene: TRBV29-1
CDR3 DNA: TGTGCCAGCAGCTTAAACACAGGGTCCCTATCCTACGAGCAGTACTTC; CDR3 protein: CASSLNTGSLSYEQYF; D gene: .; J gene: TRBJ2-7; clone size: .; V gene: TRBV7-8
CDR3 DNA: TGTGCCAGCAGCTTTAACAGTAATTCACCCCTCCACTTT; CDR3 protein: CASSFNSNSPLHF; D gene: .; J gene: TRBJ1-6; clone size: .; V gene: TRBV7-9
CDR3 DNA: TGTGCCAGCAGGAGGACAGGGGGGGGTGAAAAACTGTTTTTT; CDR3 protein: CASRRTGGGEKLFF; D gene: TRBD1; J gene: TRBJ1-4; clone size: few; V gene: TRBV6-1
CDR3 DNA: TGTGCCAGCAGTGAAGGGACAGGGTTTAATCAGCCCCAGCATTTT; CDR3 protein: CASSEGTGFNQPQHF; D gene: TRBD1; J gene: TRBJ1-5; clone size: few; V gene: TRBV2
CDR3 DNA: TGTGCCAGCAGCCTAACCGGGACAGCCATCAATCAGCCCCAGCATTTT; CDR3 protein: CASSLTGTAINQPQHF; D gene: TRBD1; J gene: TRBJ1-5; clone size: .; V gene: TRBV16
CDR3 DNA: TGCGCCAGCCGGGACGGGATTTACACCGGGGAGCTGTTTTTT; CDR3 protein: CASRDGIYTGELFF; D gene: .; J gene: TRBJ2-2; clone size: .; V gene: TRBV5-1
CDR3 DNA: TGTGCCAGTAGTATAGAGGGTTCTACCGGGGAGCTGTTTTTT; CDR3 protein: CASSIEGSTGELFF; D gene: .; J gene: TRBJ2-2; clone size: .; V gene: TRBV19
CDR3 DNA: TGTGCCAGCTCACCGAGACTAGCGGGGAGCCAAGAGACCCAGTACTTC; CDR3 protein: CASSPRLAGSQETQYF; D gene: TRBD2; J gene: TRBJ2-5; clone size: .; V gene: TRBV18
CDR3 DNA: TGTGCCAGCAGCTCCTACTACGAGCAGTACTTC; CDR3 protein: CASSSYYEQYF; D gene: .; J gene: TRBJ2-7; clone size: .; V gene: TRBV2
CDR3 DNA: TGTGCCAGCAGTTTAGTCCCAGTTTACGAGCAGTACTTC; CDR3 protein: CASSLVPVYEQYF; D gene: .; J gene: TRBJ2-7; clone size: .; V gene: TRBV28
CDR3 DNA: TGTGCCAGCAGTGAACAGGGTGAAACTGAAGCTTTCTTT; CDR3 protein: CASSEQGETEAFF; D gene: .; J gene: TRBJ1-1; clone size: .; V gene: TRBV2
CDR3 DNA: TGTGCCAGCAGCTTAGAGGTCAATGAGCAGTTCTTC; CDR3 protein: CASSLEVNEQFF; D gene: .; J gene: TRBJ2-1; clone size: .; V gene: TRBV7-9
CDR3 DNA: TGTGCCTGGAGTTGGGGGGAAGGTATCAATGAGCAGTTCTTC; CDR3 protein: CAWSWGEGINEQFF; D gene: .; J gene: TRBJ2-1; clone size: .; V gene: TRBV30
CDR3 DNA: TGTGCCAGCAGTTCGAATCACTCCCCCGGCACAGATACGCAGTATTTT; CDR3 protein: CASSSNHSPGTDTQYF; D gene: .; J gene: TRBJ2-3; clone size: .; V gene: TRBV6-6